Listed below are T cell receptor beta chains from one sample, sequenced in a study of Graves' ophthalmopathy and Graves' hyperthyroidism. TCRdb re-called the multiplex PCR reads with MiXCR, one entry per CDR3 protein. The table lists hundreds of thousands of distinct CDR3 sequences, 35% to 45% of them singletons. Material: peripheral blood. The source of these receptors is an adult man with Graves' ophthalmopathy. Each CDR3 is given with its conserved first and last residue. D genes are given only for firm matches. Rows may omit the clone size; those that give it use once, few, many or a size class.

TRBV12-3/TRBV12-4	many	-	TRBJ1-6	TGTGCCAGCAGGGGGGGCAGAAATTCACCCCTCCACTTT	CASRGGRNSPLHF
TRBV12-3/TRBV12-4	many	-	TRBJ1-2	TGTGCCAGCAGATCTCAGGTGATCGGCGGCTACACCTTC	CASRSQVIGGYTF
TRBV6-5	-	TRBD1	TRBJ1-5	TGTGCCAGCAGTCCGCGACAGGGGGCTCAGCCCCAGCATTTT	CASSPRQGAQPQHF
TRBV11-1	-	TRBD2	TRBJ2-2	TGTGCCAGCAGGCTACCCTTTAGCGGGGGCACCGGGGAGCTGTTTTTT	CASRLPFSGGTGELFF
TRBV19	-	-	TRBJ2-6	TGTGCCAGTAACATAGGGGGACGTCCTGCTTTC	CASNIGGRPAF
TRBV25-1	-	-	TRBJ1-3	TGTGCCAGCTCACTTATGGACCGCACCCGGGCTGGAAACACCATATATTTT	CASSLMDRTRAGNTIYF
TRBV20-1	-	TRBD2	TRBJ2-3	TGCAGTGCTAGTCGCAGCGGGATAAACACAGATACGCAGTATTTT	CSASRSGINTDTQYF
TRBV19	-	TRBD2	TRBJ2-2	TGTGCCAGTAGTATTTCGTCTAGCGGGGAGTCCGGGGAGCTGTTTTTT	CASSISSSGESGELFF
TRBV7-9	-	-	TRBJ2-7	TGTGCCAGCAGGGCACAGGCAATCTACGAGCAGTACTTC	CASRAQAIYEQYF
TRBV12-3/TRBV12-4	-	-	TRBJ2-6	TGTGCCAGCAGTAACCGGGGTCTTGGGGCCAACGTCCTGACTTTC	CASSNRGLGANVLTF
TRBV19	-	-	TRBJ1-6	TGTGCCAGTAGTACAGGGGATCATTCACCCCTCCACTTT	CASSTGDHSPLHF
TRBV4-1	few	-	TRBJ2-3	TGCGCCAGCAGCCAAGATCGGGTAGATACGCAGTATTTT	CASSQDRVDTQYF
TRBV7-2	once	-	TRBJ2-1	TGTGCCAGCAGTCTTAGCGGATACAATGAGCAGTTCTTC	CASSLSGYNEQFF
TRBV3-1	-	-	TRBJ1-4	TGTGCCAGCAGCCATACCGGGACGCTTAATGAAAAACTGTTTTTT	CASSHTGTLNEKLFF
TRBV19	-	TRBD2	TRBJ2-2	TGTGCCAGTAGTGTACTAGCGGGAGGTACCGGGGAGCTGTTTTTT	CASSVLAGGTGELFF
TRBV5-1	many	-	TRBJ1-1	TGCGCCAGCAGCCCAGAGGGAAACACTGAAGCTTTCTTT	CASSPEGNTEAFF
TRBV2	many	-	TRBJ1-1	TGTGCCAGCAGTGAAACGGCGAACACTGAAGCTTTCTTT	CASSETANTEAFF
TRBV20-1	once	-	TRBJ2-7	TGCAGTGCGCAGGACCGGGACCCCGGGAGCGAGCAGTACTTC	CSAQDRDPGSEQYF
TRBV29-1	many	-	TRBJ1-1	TGCAGCGCCCGGAGTCGGGAGGGGACTGAAGCTTTCTTT	CSARSREGTEAFF
TRBV13	many	TRBD1	TRBJ2-5	TGTGCCAGCAGCGCCTACACAGGGGGTGAGACCCAGTACTTC	CASSAYTGGETQYF
TRBV18	-	-	TRBJ1-1	TGTGCCAGCTCACCACAACAGGGAGAGAACACTGAAGCTTTCTTT	CASSPQQGENTEAFF
TRBV10-3	-	TRBD1	TRBJ2-7	TGTGCCATCAGCCCTGGACAGGGGGCCTACAAGCAGTACTTC	CAISPGQGAYKQYF
TRBV10-2	many	-	TRBJ2-5	TGCGCCAGCAACGGTGGGGGGACCCAGTACTTC	CASNGGGTQYF
TRBV6-2/TRBV6-3	few	-	TRBJ1-5	TGTGCCAGCAGATCCACCGGGGGCAATCAGCCCCAGCATTTT	CASRSTGGNQPQHF
TRBV6-5	many	-	TRBJ1-5	TGTGCCAGCAGGCCCGACAGGTACAATCAGCCCCAGCATTTT	CASRPDRYNQPQHF
TRBV7-7	few	-	TRBJ1-1	TGTGCCAGCAGTTTAAATAACGGGGCGAACACTGAAGCTTTCTTT	CASSLNNGANTEAFF
TRBV20-1	few	-	TRBJ2-5	TGCAGTGCTATTCTCTCCGCCGGGACCACAAAAGAGACCCAGTACTTC	CSAILSAGTTKETQYF
TRBV12-3/TRBV12-4	many	-	TRBJ1-1	TGTGCCAGCAGTGCTCCCCGGGGGCGTCGGACTGAAGCTTTCTTT	CASSAPRGRRTEAFF
TRBV11-2	many	-	TRBJ1-1	TGTGCCAGCAGCCGGGACACGAACACTGAAGCTTTCTTT	CASSRDTNTEAFF
TRBV25-1	-	-	TRBJ1-1	TGTGCTAGAGACTCAGGGTACACTGAAGCTTTCTTT	CARDSGYTEAFF
TRBV19	once	-	TRBJ2-1	TGTGCCAGTACCGCGGACAGTTACTTC	CASTADSYF
TRBV11-2	many	TRBD1	TRBJ2-2	TGTGCCAGCACAACAGGGGCGTCGTCCACCGGGGAGCTGTTTTTT	CASTTGASSTGELFF
TRBV2	-	TRBD1	TRBJ1-2	TGTGCCGGATCGGACAGGGTCAACTATGGCTACACCTTC	CAGSDRVNYGYTF
TRBV5-5	many	-	TRBJ1-5	TGTGCCAGCAGCGTTACGGATCAGCTTAATCAGCCCCAGCATTTT	CASSVTDQLNQPQHF
TRBV10-3	-	-	TRBJ2-2	TGTGCCATCAGTGAGTCGGACAGCGCGAACACCGGGGAGCTGTTTTTT	CAISESDSANTGELFF
TRBV7-3	-	-	TRBJ2-1	TGTGCCAGCAGCTCGTCTGACAATGAGCAGTTCTTC	CASSSSDNEQFF
TRBV11-2	many	-	TRBJ1-1	TGTGCCAGCAGCTCTTCCGCATTCTCGATGAACACTGAAGCTTTCTTT	CASSSSAFSMNTEAFF
TRBV19	-	-	TRBJ1-1	TGTGCCAGTAGTATAGAGGGACTAGCGGGGCACACTGAAGCTTTCTTT	CASSIEGLAGHTEAFF